The 27 T cell receptor beta chains reported below all come from one sample, sequenced in a study of tissue T cells after allogeneic stem cell transplantation. As to time point: mouse harvest day 14 after allogeneic transplant. The graft held 10^6 splenic CD5+ T cells and 10^7 T-cell-depleted bone marrow cells. The table came from immunoSEQ multiplex PCR; TCRdb's copy has only in-frame clones and leaves some out. Among almost 7,000 clones listed, 34% were seen once. The sample was skin. All receptors come from a female BALB/c mouse given C57BL/6 T cells with graft-versus-host disease after an allogeneic hematopoietic cell transplant.

A note on this clone: Germline and genes: mouse. The read gets to within 1 residue of the CDR3 end, and the germline J gene fills in the rest. The chain joins TRBV13-2 to TRBJ2-5, with TRBD2 matching 14 bases. Germline values: CDR1 NNHNN, CDR2 SYGAGS (reference sequence). This CDR3 has 15 amino acids. V shed 3 bases, J shed 6 bases, and the junction held 3 bases outside the gene matches. CDR3 sequence reads: CASGGDWGGADTQYF. Partial CDR3 DNA: TGTGCCAGCGGTGGGGACTGGGGGGGCGCGGACACCCAGTAC.

This clone was detected a few times. Mouse germline and gene names are used. Read coverage stops 1 residue before the CDR3 terminus; the germline J gene supplies the remainder. V and J are TRBV3 and TRBJ2-7, with 11 nucleotides matching TRBD1. The CDR3 contains 14 residues. V shed 1 base, J shed 6 bases, and the junction held 2 bases outside the gene matches. Germline CDR1 SNHLY, CDR2 FYNGKV (reference sequence). The CDR3 loop reads CASSLEDRGLEQYF. CDR3 DNA (partial): TGTGCCAGCAGCTTAGAGGACAGGGGGCTTGAACAGTAC. The complete variable domain, with remaining parts taken from reference TRBV3 and TRBJ2-7, reads GPKVLQIPSHQIIDMGQMVTLNCDPVSNHLYFYWYKQILGQQMEFLVNFYNGKVMEKSKLFKDQFSVERPDGSYFTLKIQPTALEDSAVYFCASSLEDRGLEQYFGPGTRLTVL.

This clone was seen a handful of times. Genes and germline come from the mouse. With the read ending 1 residue before the CDR3 end, the germline J gene is used to fill in that end. The V and J genes are TRBV3 and TRBJ1-3, with a tentative D call TRBD1 (6 bases). There are 14 residues in the CDR3. V was cut by 6 bases and J by 0 bases, with 9 bases left in between. CDR1 is SNHLY, CDR2 FYNGKV, per germline (reference sequence). CDR3: CASSQGFSGNTLYF. CDR3 bases read: TGTGCCAGCAGTCAGGGGTTTTCTGGAAATACGCTCTAT.

Remarks on this clone: Gene names and germline refer to mouse. Sequencing ends 1 residue short of the CDR3 end; the germline J gene provides the rest. The chain uses TRBV15 and TRBJ2-5, with 12 nucleotides matching TRBD2. The germline V gene has CDR1 SGHND and CDR2 FRSKSL. The CDR3 runs to 15 residues. J was trimmed by 5 bases and V by 5 bases; bases with no gene match: 5. This CDR3 reads CASSVPGLGGDTQYF. The CDR3 bases that were read are TGTGCCAGCAGTGTCCCGGGACTGGGGGGAGACACCCAGTAC.

This clone was seen a handful of times. Germline and genes: mouse. The CDR3 extends 1 residue past the end of the read, so its final part is completed from the germline J gene. J is TRBJ1-1 and V is TRBV31, with D possibly being TRBD1 (6 bases). The CDR3 has 14 amino acids. Trimming pared 0 bases from V and 3 bases from J, leaving 11 bases between. CDR1 GKSSPN and CDR2 SITVG come from the germline V gene. CDR3 DNA (partial): TGTGCCTGGAGTCTCTTAGGGGGGGACACAGAAGTCTTC. Its protein is CAWSLLGGDTEVF. The whole CDR3 sequence reads CAWSLLGGDTEVFF.

About this clone: Each gene name is a mouse one. The CDR3 goes on 1 residue after the read ends, and that part is filled in from the germline J gene. The chain is built from TRBV26 and TRBJ2-5; possibly TRBD2 for D (5 bases). Germline-derived CDR1 and CDR2 are KGHPV and FQNQEV (reference sequence). The CDR3 spans 13 residues. The V end was cut by 5 bases, the J end by 1 base, with 7 bases between. The CDR3 DNA, read in part, is TGTGCCAGCAGTACACTGGACCAAGACACCCAGTAC. This gives the protein CASSTLDQDTQY. The full-length CDR3 reads as CASSTLDQDTQYF.

This clone is medium-sized. Gene names are mouse gene names. The CDR3 goes on 1 residue after the read ends, and that part is filled in from the germline J gene. This specimen includes other DNA sequences encoding the same CDR3. The chain carries TRBV23 and TRBJ1-1; TRBD1, as called in the table, went unchecked against the DNA. CDR1 is KGHTA, CDR2 FQNQQP, per germline. The CDR3 runs to 13 residues. Here the CDR3 reads CSSSQQGNTEVFF. The covered CDR3 bases are TGCTCCAGCAGTCAACAGGGAAACACAGAAGTCTTC.

In this sample, this clone turned up once. Gene names refer to mouse genes. The DNA ends 1 residue before the CDR3 does, and the rest of the CDR3 is filled in from the germline J gene. The V and J genes are TRBV16 and TRBJ1-1; 9 bases align to TRBD1. CDR3 length: 14 residues. Trimming removed 5 bases from V and 0 bases from J; junction bases left unmatched: 1. CDR1 is SGHSA and CDR2 is FRNQAP in the germline V gene. The part of the CDR3 DNA that was read is TGTGCAAGCAGCGGACAGGGGACAAACACAGAAGTCTTC. Amino acid sequence: CASSGQGTNTEVF. The CDR3 reads in full as CASSGQGTNTEVFF.

This clone showed up just a few times. The gene names here belong to mouse. Sequencing ends 1 residue short of the CDR3 end; the germline J gene provides the rest. The chain has TRBV14 and TRBJ2-3, with 10 bases aligning to TRBD2. The CDR3 is 16 amino acids. Germline CDR1 SGHDT, CDR2 FRDEAV. Trimming cost V 4 bases and J 0 bases; bases outside gene matches: 5. CDR3 in amino acids: CASSPDWGTSAETLYF. The part of the CDR3 DNA that was read is TGTGCCAGCAGTCCGGACTGGGGGACTAGTGCAGAAACGCTGTAT.

This clone was seen a few times. Mouse gene names and germline throughout. The CDR3 goes on 1 residue after the read ends, and that part is filled in from the germline J gene. This sequence joins TRBV13-1 and TRBJ1-2; TRBD1 might be the D (6 bases). Germline V gene sequence: CDR1 NSHNY, CDR2 SYGAGN. The CDR3 is 15 amino acids. Trimming left V 3 bases short and J 0 bases short, with 12 bases between. The CDR3 loop is CASSVSGTTNSDYTF. The CDR3 DNA, read in part, is TGTGCCAGCAGTGTCTCCGGGACAACAAACTCCGACTACACC.

In regard to this clone: Genes and germline are mouse. Read coverage stops 1 residue before the CDR3 terminus; the germline J gene supplies the remainder. The J gene is TRBJ1-3, the V gene TRBV12-1; tentative D call: TRBD1 (5 bases). Trimming removed 4 bases at V and 0 bases at J, with 9 bases between. Germline V gene sequence: CDR1 SGHSN, CDR2 HYEKVE. The CDR3 is 14 amino acids. CDR3 bases read: TGTGCCAGCTCCCGACAGAATTCTGGAAATACGCTCTAT. This translates into CASSRQNSGNTLY. The full CDR3 reads CASSRQNSGNTLYF.

Concerning this clone itself: Any gene name here is a mouse gene name. The read comes to an end 1 residue before the CDR3 does, leaving the germline J gene to fill in the end. The genes are TRBV26 and TRBJ1-1, with TRBD1 as a possible D gene (6 bases). Germline CDR1 and CDR2: KGHPV and FQNQEV (reference sequence). The V end lost 5 bases, the J end lost 1 base, and 8 bases lay between the germline ends. This CDR3 is built from 13 residues. CDR3 sequence reads: CASSSQGNTEVFF. The CDR3 bases that were read are TGTGCCAGCAGTTCACAGGGAAACACAGAAGTCTTC.

The sample holds a few counts of this clone. The gene names here belong to mouse. The DNA ends 1 residue before the CDR3 does, and the rest of the CDR3 is filled in from the germline J gene. V and J are TRBV1 and TRBJ2-1, with 9 bases aligning to TRBD1. Germline CDR1 NSQYPW, CDR2 LRSPGD (reference sequence). J lost 5 bases, V lost 3 bases, and 2 bases had no gene match. CDR3 size: 14 residues. CDR3 protein: CTCSARDRDAEQFF. The CDR3 DNA, read in part, is TGCACCTGCAGTGCCCGGGACAGGGATGCTGAGCAGTTC.

Remarks on this clone: Mouse gene names and germline throughout. The sequence runs out 1 residue before the end of the CDR3; the remainder is reconstructed from the germline J gene. This rearrangement joins TRBV16 to TRBJ1-1; D is possibly TRBD1 (5 bases). CDR1 is SGHSA, CDR2 FRNQAP, per germline. Trimming took 1 base from V and 4 from J, leaving 10 bases between them. This CDR3 is 14 amino acids long. CDR3 loop: CASSLVRVGTEVFF. The CDR3 bases that were read are TGTGCAAGCAGCTTAGTCAGGGTTGGCACAGAAGTCTTC.

This clone is medium-sized by share. The genes are named according to mouse. The read stops 1 residue short of the end of the CDR3; the missing end is completed from the germline J gene. The chain joins TRBV1 to TRBJ1-2, with TRBD1 matching over 7 bases. This CDR3 comprises 14 residues. J was trimmed by 1 base and V by 3 bases; bases with no gene match: 2. Germline values: CDR1 NSQYPW, CDR2 LRSPGD (reference sequence). The part of the CDR3 DNA that was read is TGCACCTGCAGTGCCCGGGACAGAAACTCCGACTACACC. Translating it yields CTCSARDRNSDYT. The entire CDR3 protein is CTCSARDRNSDYTF.

As to this clone: The genes and germline here are from mouse. The read falls 1 residue short of the CDR3 end, and the missing part is taken from the germline J gene. This rearrangement joins TRBV26 to TRBJ1-4; a weak D match, TRBD1 (6 bases). Germline loops: CDR1 KGHPV, CDR2 FQNQEV (reference sequence). The length of the CDR3 is 15 residues. Deletions cut 2 bases from V and 3 bases from J, with 10 bases between. The part of the CDR3 DNA that was read is TGTGCCAGCAGTCTGCAGGGGTGGGCCAACGAAAGATTATTT. This sequence encodes CASSLQGWANERLF. The entire CDR3 reads CASSLQGWANERLFF.

Comments on this clone: Genes and germline come from the mouse. The read ends 1 residue shy of where the CDR3 ends; the end is completed using the germline J gene. V and J are TRBV17 and TRBJ2-4; TRBD2 matches 7 bases. The CDR3 has 16 residues. CDR1 and CDR2 from the germline V gene are MNHDT and YYDKIL. Trimming took 0 bases from V and 0 from J; bases not matched to a gene: 3. The sequenced CDR3 bases are TGTGCTAGCAGTAGAGAACACTGGGGTAGTCAAAACACCTTGTAC. Its protein is CASSREHWGSQNTLY. The entire CDR3 is CASSREHWGSQNTLYF.

About this clone itself: Genes here carry mouse names. The CDR3 protein is CASSLRDRGAERLFF. The CDR3 DNA, read in part, is TGTGCCAGCAGCTTACGGGACAGGGGGGCCGAAAGATTATTT. The V and J genes are TRBV3 and TRBJ1-4; 11 positions match TRBD1. The observed sequence ends 1 residue before the CDR3 terminus, with the missing tail filled in from the germline J gene. Trimming took 2 bases from V and 7 from J; bases not matched to a gene: 3. The CDR3 is made up of 15 amino acids. CDR1 SNHLY and CDR2 FYNGKV come from the germline V gene (reference sequence). The full variable domain, in which reference TRBV3 and TRBJ1-4 provide the parts outside the CDR3, is GPKVLQIPSHQIIDMGQMVTLNCDPVSNHLYFYWYKQILGQQMEFLVNFYNGKVMEKSKLFKDQFSVERPDGSYFTLKIQPTALEDSAVYFCASSLRDRGAERLFFGHGTKLSVL.

This clone is termed medium-sized. Gene names and germline refer to mouse. CDR3 bases read: TGTGCCAGCAGTCTGTGGGGGAACTATGCTGAGCAGTTC. Translating gives CASSLWGNYAEQF. The entire CDR3 protein reads CASSLWGNYAEQFF. The chain combines TRBV26 with TRBJ2-1; the D gene could be TRBD1 or TRBD2 (5 bases each). The CDR3 end lies 1 residue beyond the end of the read and is filled in from the germline J gene. V was cut by 1 base and J by 1 base, with 5 bases left in between. In germline, CDR1 is KGHPV, CDR2 FQNQEV (reference sequence). The CDR3 contains 14 residues.

This clone was recorded a few times. The gene symbols are mouse symbols. The CDR3 end is not reached by the read, which stops 1 residue before it; the germline J gene fills it in. The gene calls are TRBV26 and TRBJ2-3; the D gene is possibly TRBD1 (6 bases). The CDR3 runs to 12 residues. Deletions cut 5 bases from V and 3 bases from J, with 6 bases between. CDR1 is KGHPV, CDR2 FQNQEV, per germline (reference sequence). The CDR3 DNA, read in part, is TGTGCCAGCAGTACAGGGGCAGAAACGCTGTAT. The encoded protein is CASSTGAETLY. The entire CDR3 sequence reads CASSTGAETLYF.

A word on this clone: All gene names here are mouse names. The DNA ends 1 residue before the CDR3 does, and the rest of the CDR3 is filled in from the germline J gene. This chain links TRBV26 with TRBJ2-1; 9 positions agree with TRBD1. Germline-derived CDR1 and CDR2 are KGHPV and FQNQEV (reference sequence). V lost 6 bases to trimming and J lost 7 bases; unmatched junction nucleotides: 4. The CDR3 sequence is 13 residues long. The CDR3 reads CASRRTGVAEQFF. The covered CDR3 bases are TGTGCCAGCAGGAGGACAGGGGTGGCTGAGCAGTTC.

As to this clone: The gene names here belong to mouse. Read data end 1 residue before the CDR3 end; the end is taken from the germline J gene. The chain has TRBV3 and TRBJ2-7; 8 bases are a match to TRBD2. V lost 3 bases to trimming and J lost 0 bases; unmatched junction nucleotides: 1. CDR1 is SNHLY and CDR2 is FYNGKV in the germline V gene (reference sequence). The CDR3 extends over 14 amino acids. The DNA read from the CDR3 is TGTGCCAGCAGCTTGGGGGGGCGCTCCTATGAACAGTAC. Protein: CASSLGGRSYEQY. The full-length CDR3 reads as CASSLGGRSYEQYF.

This clone has more than one count but fewer than ten. The genes are named according to mouse. Read data end 1 residue before the CDR3 end; the end is taken from the germline J gene. The chain employs TRBV12-2 and TRBJ2-7, with a possible D match to TRBD1 (6 bases). CDR3 size: 13 residues. Germline loops: CDR1 SGHLS, CDR2 HYDKME. V lost 2 bases to trimming and J lost 0 bases, with 7 bases between them. CDR3 DNA, as far as it was read: TGTGCCAGCTCTCGGGACAACTCCTATGAACAGTAC. Its protein is CASSRDNSYEQY. The whole CDR3 sequence reads CASSRDNSYEQYF.

By share of the sample, this clone is large. All gene names here are mouse names. The sequenced fragment ends 1 residue before the CDR3 boundary, so the rest is inferred from the germline J gene. This chain links TRBV26 with TRBJ2-1, with D perhaps TRBD1 (5 bases). The V gene lost 3 bases and the J gene lost 5 bases, with 8 bases spanning the gap. The germline CDR1 and CDR2 sequences are KGHPV and FQNQEV (reference sequence). The CDR3 contains 13 residues. The covered CDR3 bases are TGTGCCAGCAGTCTCGCGGACAATGCTGAGCAGTTC. Translating it yields CASSLADNAEQF. In full, the CDR3 reads CASSLADNAEQFF.

To note about this clone: Genes and germline come from the mouse. From the germline J gene comes the end of the CDR3, since the read stops 1 residue before it. The chain joins TRBV26 to TRBJ2-7; TRBD2 agrees at 10 bases. This CDR3 has 13 residues. The V and J ends lost 4 bases and 4 bases, in that order; junction bases with no gene match: 1. Germline-derived CDR1 and CDR2 are KGHPV and FQNQEV (reference sequence). The sequenced CDR3 bases are TGTGCCAGCAGTCCGGGACTGGGGTATGAACAGTAC. Its translation: CASSPGLGYEQY. The full-length CDR3 reads as CASSPGLGYEQYF.

About this clone: Gene and germline names: mouse. Read sequence stops 1 residue before the CDR3 end, and the germline J gene provides the missing end. The chain combines TRBV24 with TRBJ1-2; the D gene is possibly TRBD1 (5 bases). This CDR3 has 13 amino acids. The V and J ends lost 3 bases and 3 bases respectively, with 8 bases between them. The germline gives CDR1 KGHTA, CDR2 FRNEEI. The CDR3 loop reads CASSLQGDSDYTF. CDR3 DNA, as far as it was read: TGTGCCAGCAGTCTCCAGGGAGACTCCGACTACACC.

Concerning this clone: Genes here carry mouse names. Coverage ceases 1 residue before the CDR3 finishes, and the germline J gene fills in the end. The chain employs TRBV14 and TRBJ2-7; D is possibly TRBD1 (6 bases). This CDR3 spans 13 amino acids. The germline V gene has CDR1 SGHDT and CDR2 FRDEAV. The germline V and J ends were trimmed by 1 base and 2 bases, with 7 bases remaining between them. CDR3 protein: CASSFQGTYEQYF. The CDR3 bases that were read are TGTGCCAGCAGTTTCCAGGGGACCTATGAACAGTAC. The full variable domain, in which reference TRBV14 and TRBJ2-7 provide the parts outside the CDR3, is EAGVTQSPRYAVLQEGQAVSFWCDPISGHDTLYWYQQPRDQGPQLLVYFRDEAVIDNSQLPSDRFSAVRPKGTNSTLKIQSAKQGDTATYLCASSFQGTYEQYFGPGTRLTVL.